This T cell receptor beta chain is drawn from a study of blood T cells in healthy people across ages (dated by TCRdb to the mid-2010s). For the wider study: In model experiments, template switching captured roughly one uniquely barcoded TCR beta cDNA molecule for every two T cells. To track age-related changes in TCR beta repertoire diversity, the study relied on deep sequencing normalized with unique cDNA molecular identifiers. The donors were divided into four age groups: young (average approximately 17 years), middle-aged (almost 40), aged (approximately 62) and long-lived (82). To avoid experimental bias, donors of different ages were spread randomly across the sequencing lanes. The study analyzed two additional independent replicas of 1 million unique cDNA reads from the same blood draw for two donors, one aged 18 to 30 and one aged 80 or older. The full study reports these points: There was a strong correlation between observed TCR beta diversity and the percentage of naive T cells measured by flow cytometry. Estimates of total diversity based on one million sequenced T cells were considered lower bounds and underestimates. Compared with the aged group, more naive CD4+ T cells, fewer expanded clones and increased TCR diversity were shown by the long-lived group, suggesting age selection. The CMV infection status of donors was not known, potentially confounding age-related changes in expanded clonotypes. Since profiling was done on bulk unsorted PBMCs, naive and antigen-experienced compartments could not be conclusively compared. As age increased, observed TCR beta diversity per million T cells dropped in a roughly linear way, and a significant reduction was already evident by age 40.

The library was generated by 5' RACE. The second PCR ran for about 6 to 12 cycles and used a J-beta primer mix along with a sample-barcoded 5' primer. Each TCR beta cDNA molecule received a unique molecular identifier from a template-switch 5' adaptor carrying 12 random nucleotides. Each sample yielded at least 3 million CDR3-containing paired-end reads. First-strand cDNA was synthesized from all RNA with the Mint cDNA synthesis kit, primed by a TRBC-specific oligonucleotide. After uracil-DNA glycosylase treatment, a first 18-cycle PCR used universal primers M1SS and BC2_uni_R on all cDNA. In the authors' own workflow: Each sample was normalized by randomly selecting 1 million high-quality reads, each carrying a distinct molecular identifier. Reads sharing molecular identifiers were discarded rather than binned into consensus sequences. CDR3 identification, clonotype clustering and error correction used MiTCR with a Q25 quality threshold and the strictest error-elimination algorithm. A nonparametric unseen species model using Euler transformation provided a lower-bound estimate of total TCR beta diversity. The public reads were reprocessed in TCRdb via fastp at Q25 and MiXCR, keeping in-frame beta chains. Under each unique CDR3 protein, matching rows form one entry showing the most common genes and DNA. V and J calls and clone size were set by TCRdb, not the authors. The sample profile shows some 1.8 million distinct CDR3 sequences; about two fifths of them were found once. The ten largest clonotypes hold under 25% of the sample.

About this clonotype: What this receptor recognizes is not known. Compared with germline, one end of the junction differs, possibly owing to a read error.

Donors were a few dozen systemically healthy Caucasian individuals from Russia aged about 6 to 100 years. About 9.8 milliliters of peripheral blood were drawn from each donor into EDTA-treated Vacutainer tubes. Ficoll-Paque density-gradient centrifugation was used to isolate PBMCs, with at least 6 million per sample. Total RNA, at least 6 micrograms per sample, was extracted from PBMCs with Trizol reagent. For every donor, an aliquot of PBMCs went through flow cytometry to measure the percentages of naive CD45RAhigh/CD27high T cells. The CDR3 spans 11 residues, from the cysteine through the phenylalanine. Kept here is only the CDR3 DNA, which spans 33 bases and is read in frame from base 1. In the germline V gene (reference sequence), CDR1 corresponds to DFQATT and CDR2 to SNEGSKA.

Sequenced input: blood. The chain is encoded by TRBV20-1 joined to TRBJ1-4; TRBD1 could be the D gene, as 6 bases match. The clonotype was recovered from a human donor in good health. The CDR3 is CSVQQGTKRFF. The bases read TGCAGTGTTCAACAGGGTACAAAACGGTTTTTT.